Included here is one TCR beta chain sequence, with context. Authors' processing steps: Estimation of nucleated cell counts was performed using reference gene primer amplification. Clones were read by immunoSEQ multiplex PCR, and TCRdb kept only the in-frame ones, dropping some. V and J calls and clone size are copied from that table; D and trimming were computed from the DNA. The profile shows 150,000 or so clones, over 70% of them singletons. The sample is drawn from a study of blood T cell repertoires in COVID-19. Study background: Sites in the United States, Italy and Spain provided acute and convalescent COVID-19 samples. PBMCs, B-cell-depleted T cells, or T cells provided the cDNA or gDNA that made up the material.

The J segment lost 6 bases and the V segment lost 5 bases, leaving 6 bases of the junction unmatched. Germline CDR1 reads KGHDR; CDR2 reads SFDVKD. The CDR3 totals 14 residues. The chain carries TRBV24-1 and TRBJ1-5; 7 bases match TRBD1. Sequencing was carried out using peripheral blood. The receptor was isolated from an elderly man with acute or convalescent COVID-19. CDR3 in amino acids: CATSGRQGIQPQHF. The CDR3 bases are TGTGCCACCAGTGGCAGACAGGGTATTCAGCCCCAGCATTTT.